Listed here are 18 T cell receptor beta chains from one sample, sequenced in a study of cytomegalovirus exposure and HLA in healthy donors. The data were produced by immunoSEQ multiplex PCR, yet TCRdb's version contains in-frame clones alone and is incomplete. The profile shows about 220,000 clones, around nine tenths of them singletons. Material for sequencing was PBMCs. These receptors came from a young woman in good health and CMV-seronegative.

CDR3 in amino acids: CASSPRETGNQPQHF. CDR3 DNA sequence: TGTGCCAGCAGTCCGAGGGAGACCGGCAATCAGCCCCAGCATTTT. This chain connects TRBV6-1 to TRBJ1-5; D ambiguous. This CDR3 is built from 15 residues. Trimming removed 5 bases from V and 2 bases from J, with 13 bases in between. Germline lookup yields CDR1 MNHNS and CDR2 SASEGT.

This clone was seen once. This chain uses TRBV6-5 with TRBJ2-7, with D tentatively TRBD1 (5 bases). This CDR3 spans 15 amino acids. Germline-derived CDR1 and CDR2 are MNHEY and SVGAGI. V lost 2 bases and J lost 4, with 15 bases in between. CDR3 DNA sequence: TGTGCCAGCAGTTACGGGGCAGACATGTTTTACGAGCAGTACTTC. This codes for CASSYGADMFYEQYF.

The CDR3 DNA sequence: TGTGCCAGCTCACCACCGGCCGGAGCTATCTCTGGAAACACCATATATTTT. Translated, it gives CASSPPAGAISGNTIYF. The chain carries TRBV18 and TRBJ1-3; D unresolved. With 0 bases removed from V and 0 bases from J, the gap between germline ends came to 12 bases. Germline CDR1 KGHSH, CDR2 LQKENI. The CDR3 totals 17 residues.

The CDR3 loop is CASSFGHAGDYEQYF. In DNA form, the CDR3 reads TGTGCCAGCAGCTTCGGCCACGCGGGGGACTACGAGCAGTACTTC. The chain couples TRBV7-9 to TRBJ2-7, with 7 bases fitting TRBD2. CDR1 and CDR2 from the germline V gene are SEHNR and FQNEAQ (reference sequence). V lost 3 bases and J lost 3; bases outside the gene matches: 8. The CDR3 totals 15 residues. Based on the CDR3 plus reference TRBV7-9 and TRBJ2-7, the full variable domain is DTGVSQNPRHKITKRGQNVTFRCDPISEHNRLYWYRQTLGQGPEFLTYFQNEAQLEKSRLLSDRFSAERPKGSFSTLEIQRTEQGDSAMYLCASSFGHAGDYEQYFGPGTRLTVT.

The chain recombines TRBV5-4 with TRBJ2-1; TRBD2 matches at 13 bases. This CDR3 has 15 amino acids. Germline values: CDR1 SGHNT, CDR2 YYREEE (reference sequence). J gave up 7 bases and V 3 bases, and 4 bases lay outside the gene matches. CDR3: CASSSGTSGTNEQFF. The CDR3 nucleotides read TGTGCCAGCAGCTCCGGGACTAGCGGGACAAATGAGCAGTTCTTC. The full variable domain, in which reference TRBV5-4 and TRBJ2-1 provide the parts outside the CDR3, is ETGVTQSPTHLIKTRGQQVTLRCSSQSGHNTVSWYQQALGQGPQFIFQYYREEENGRGNFPPRFSGLQFPNYSSELNVNALELDDSALYLCASSSGTSGTNEQFFGPGTRLTVL.

This chain uses TRBV27 with TRBJ1-1, with TRBD1 matching 11 bases. The CDR3 loop spans 15 amino acids. J lost 4 bases, V lost 5 bases, and 6 bases had no gene match. The germline gives CDR1 MNHEY, CDR2 SMNVEV (reference sequence). CDR3 nucleotides: TGTGCCAGCAGTCCCCTTGGGACAGGGGGCACTGAAGCTTTCTTT. This sequence encodes CASSPLGTGGTEAFF.

The chain has TRBV27 and TRBJ2-7, with 14 bases identical to TRBD2. The CDR3 is made up of 19 amino acids. Germline V CDR1 and CDR2: MNHEY, SMNVEV (reference sequence). With V trimmed by 5 bases and J by 2 bases, 14 bases remained unmatched. The CDR3 loop is CASSPILGTSGSNTYEQYF. In DNA form, the CDR3 reads TGTGCCAGCAGTCCCATCCTCGGGACTAGCGGGAGTAATACCTACGAGCAGTACTTC.

The chain combines TRBV5-4 with TRBJ1-1, with 7 bases lining up with TRBD1. Unmatched junction bases numbered 6, after V lost 0 bases and J lost 10 bases. CDR1 is SGHNT and CDR2 is YYREEE in the germline V gene (reference sequence). CDR3 length: 13 residues. CDR3 DNA sequence: TGTGCCAGCAGCTTGGAACCCCAGGGGGGAGCTTTCTTT. Its protein is CASSLEPQGGAFF.

This chain links TRBV18 with TRBJ1-1, with a tentative D call TRBD1 (5 bases). Trimming left V 5 bases short and J 1 base short, with 8 bases between. The CDR3 is 13 residues long. Germline CDR1 reads KGHSH; CDR2 reads LQKENI. The CDR3 spells CASSDDRNTEAFF. The CDR3 DNA sequence: TGTGCCAGCTCAGACGACAGGAACACTGAAGCTTTCTTT. The full variable domain, completed using reference TRBV18 and TRBJ1-1, is NAGVMQNPRHLVRRRGQEARLRCSPMKGHSHVYWYRQLPEEGLKFMVYLQKENIIDESGMPKERFSAEFPKEGPSILRIQQVVRGDSAAYFCASSDDRNTEAFFGQGTRLTVV.

The rearrangement links TRBV19 to TRBJ2-5; TRBD2 matches at 7 bases. The germline gives CDR1 LNHDA, CDR2 SQIVND (reference sequence). With 3 bases clipped from V and 7 bases from J, the junction kept 5 bases outside the gene matches. This CDR3 region has 13 residues. The CDR3 here is CASSMGGGGTQYF. The CDR3 DNA reads as TGTGCCAGTAGTATGGGCGGGGGAGGGACCCAGTACTTC.

V and J are TRBV6-1 and TRBJ1-2; D perhaps matches TRBD1 (6 bases). V lost 3 bases, J lost 6 bases, and 20 bases lay in between. This CDR3 is built from 16 residues. CDR1 and CDR2 (germline): MNHNS, SASEGT. This CDR3 reads CASSEGAAGGGNGYTF. Written as DNA, the CDR3 is TGTGCCAGCAGTGAGGGGGCCGCGGGGGGCGGTAATGGCTACACCTTC.

This clone has a handful of counts. The CDR3 region has the DNA TGTGCCTGGAAGGATGGGGCTCGCGGCTACACCTTC. Translated, it gives CAWKDGARGYTF. The rearrangement joins TRBV30 to TRBJ1-2; D may be TRBD1 (5 bases). The length of the CDR3 is 12 residues. V lost 4 bases and J lost 8, with 14 bases in between. Germline CDR1 GTSNPN, CDR2 SVGIG (reference sequence).

CDR3 protein: CASSQGIVGQGFYEQYF. CDR3 DNA: TGTGCCAGCAGTCAGGGGATTGTGGGACAGGGTTTCTACGAGCAGTACTTC. V gene TRBV27 combines with J gene TRBJ2-7, with 9 bases matching TRBD1. V shed 5 bases and J 3 bases; nucleotides not matched to a gene: 14. The length of the CDR3 is 17 residues. Germline V gene lookup returns CDR1 MNHEY and CDR2 SMNVEV (reference sequence).

This chain joins TRBV6-1 and TRBJ2-7; 12 bases map to TRBD1. V lost 4 bases and J lost 7; bases outside the gene matches: 11. Germline CDR1 reads MNHNS; CDR2 reads SASEGT. This CDR3 is built from 16 residues. CDR3 loop: CASSVVFGTGGQEQYF. In DNA form, the CDR3 reads TGTGCCAGCAGTGTGGTGTTCGGGACAGGGGGCCAAGAGCAGTACTTC.

The chain couples TRBV7-9 to TRBJ1-1; D is unresolved. Trimming removed 7 bases from V and 5 bases from J, with 8 bases in between. Germline V lookup: CDR1 SEHNR, CDR2 FQNEAQ (reference sequence). The CDR3 is 11 residues long. The CDR3 spells CASTLLTEAFF. The CDR3 region has the DNA TGTGCCAGCACCCTTTTGACTGAAGCTTTCTTT. Filled out from reference TRBV7-9 and TRBJ1-1, the complete variable domain reads DTGVSQNPRHKITKRGQNVTFRCDPISEHNRLYWYRQTLGQGPEFLTYFQNEAQLEKSRLLSDRFSAERPKGSFSTLEIQRTEQGDSAMYLCASTLLTEAFFGQGTRLTVV.

The chain is built from TRBV5-4 and TRBJ1-1; D may be TRBD1 (5 bases). The germline V gene has CDR1 SGHNT and CDR2 YYREEE (reference sequence). Trimming removed 1 base at V and 1 base at J, with 11 bases between. The CDR3 consists of 15 residues. The CDR3 sequence: CASSLLGGSNTEAFF. The CDR3 coding sequence is TGTGCCAGCAGCTTGCTCGGGGGGTCGAACACTGAAGCTTTCTTT.

This sequence joins TRBV5-1 and TRBJ2-1; 7 bases align to TRBD2. J was trimmed by 4 bases and V by 1 base; bases with no gene match: 8. The CDR3 extends over 16 amino acids. Germline CDR1 is SGHRS and CDR2 is YFSETQ. The CDR3 DNA reads as TGCGCCAGCAGCTTGCCACGCGGGAGAGATTACAATGAGCAGTTCTTC. Its translation: CASSLPRGRDYNEQFF.

CDR3 nucleotides: TGTGCCAGCTCACTGTCCCAGGCCCAAGAGACCCAGTACTTC. This sequence encodes CASSLSQAQETQYF. J is TRBJ2-5 and V is TRBV18; D uncertain. The germline gives CDR1 KGHSH, CDR2 LQKENI. V was cut by 4 bases and J by 1 base, with 10 bases left in between. The CDR3 has 14 amino acids.